Included here is one T cell receptor beta chain sequence, with context. Its antigen is unidentified. This CDR3 spans 16 amino acids. CDR1 is SGHTA and CDR2 is FQGNSA in the germline V gene. This record comes from a study of CXCR3-negative and CXCR3-positive naive CD8 T cells. Study-wide findings and caveats: Diversity in memory CD8+ cells fell much lower than the comparably high levels seen in both naive subsets.

The TRB cDNA libraries were prepared by 5' RACE with UMI labels. Using the 5' RACE reads, TCRdb records one entry per CDR3 protein without DNA. The sample table includes tens of thousands of distinct CDR3 sequences. By phenotype, naive CD8+ T cells were CD45RO-CCR7+CD27+CD95-. Sequencing was carried out using naive CXCR3- CD8+ T cells from blood. The subset denotes: CD45RO-CCR7+CD27+CD95- naive CD8+ T cells lacking CXCR3 (TNR3-). The clonotype was recovered from a human donor in good health. Some clones in this sample may be carry-over from other donors' samples. This chain uses TRBV7-2 with TRBJ2-1. This CDR3 is CASSSVSGLGQNEQFF.